Presented here are 22 T cell receptor beta chains from one specimen sequenced in a study of cytomegalovirus exposure and HLA in healthy donors. This PCR relied on a set of 60 Vbeta primers and 13 Jbeta primers. TCRdb's copy holds only in-frame clones and misses some; the assay was immunoSEQ multiplex PCR. The data contain about 160,000 clones, 75% to 85% of them seen just once; the ten biggest clones take up approximately 6.5%. The sample comprised PBMCs. All receptors come from a man aged 45-60 years in good health and CMV-seropositive.

This chain links TRBV11-3 with TRBJ1-1, with TRBD1 as a possible D gene (5 bases). Deletions cut 5 bases from V and 5 bases from J, with 15 bases between. CDR1 and CDR2 from the germline V gene are SGHNT and YENEEA. The CDR3 is 14 amino acids. CDR3 nucleotides: TGTGCCAGCAGCCCGGGAGGGGCTGGAACTGAAGCTTTCTTT. This gives the protein CASSPGGAGTEAFF.

This clone was detected once. The chain carries TRBV5-1 and TRBJ2-3; D is possibly TRBD2 (6 bases). CDR1 and CDR2 from the germline V gene are SGHRS and YFSETQ. V was trimmed by 1 base and J by 3 bases, leaving 15 bases between them. The CDR3 is made up of 16 amino acids. For the CDR3, the DNA is TGCGCCAGCAGCTTGCCCCGGTCTCGGGGGACAGATACGCAGTATTTT. It yields the protein CASSLPRSRGTDTQYF.

The V call is TRBV19, the J call TRBJ1-1; D may be TRBD1 (5 bases). The V and J ends lost 9 bases and 0 bases respectively, with 11 bases between them. The CDR3 totals 13 residues. Germline V gene data show CDR1 as LNHDA and CDR2 as SQIVND (reference sequence). In DNA, the CDR3 is TGTGCCAGCACCGGAGGGGTGAACACTGAAGCTTTCTTT. Its protein is CASTGGVNTEAFF.

The CDR3 spells CASSLRGNEKLFF. As DNA, the CDR3 is TGTGCCAGTAGTCTCAGGGGTAATGAAAAACTGTTTTTT. J is TRBJ1-4 and V is TRBV19; TRBD1 is a possible D gene (6 bases). With 5 bases removed from V and 4 bases from J, the gap between germline ends came to 8 bases. Germline CDR1 and CDR2: LNHDA and SQIVND (reference sequence). The CDR3 sequence is 13 residues long.

The genes are TRBV27 and TRBJ1-4; perhaps TRBD1 as D (6 bases). The CDR3 has 14 residues. The V gene's germline CDR1 is MNHEY and CDR2 SMNVEV (reference sequence). The V end was cut by 8 bases, the J end by 7 bases, with 17 bases between. The CDR3 DNA is TGTGCCAGCTACATGAGGGGGAAGGGTGAAAAACTGTTTTTT. Its protein product is CASYMRGKGEKLFF.

This clone was observed a handful of times. The chain links TRBV5-1 to TRBJ1-1; perhaps TRBD1 as D (6 bases). V was pared by 4 bases and J by 0 bases, with 13 bases between. The CDR3 sequence is 15 residues long. The germline V gene has CDR1 SGHRS and CDR2 YFSETQ. The CDR3 sequence: CASSPNRAMNTEAFF. CDR3 nucleotide sequence: TGCGCCAGCAGCCCAAACAGGGCCATGAACACTGAAGCTTTCTTT.

DNA for the CDR3: TGTGCCAGCAGCCCCTGGGTCGGGGGGCGAGACACTGAAGCTTTCTTT. It yields the protein CASSPWVGGRDTEAFF. The rearrangement joins TRBV9 to TRBJ1-1, with D perhaps TRBD1 (6 bases). The germline gives CDR1 SGDLS, CDR2 YYNGEE. The CDR3 length is 16 residues. V was pared by 4 bases and J by 3 bases, with 19 bases between.

The genes are TRBV7-2 and TRBJ1-2, with 8 bases aligning to TRBD1. This CDR3 has 14 amino acids. With 5 bases clipped from V and 6 bases from J, the junction kept 8 bases outside the gene matches. Germline V gene data show CDR1 as SGHTA and CDR2 as FQGNSA. The DNA for the CDR3 is TGTGCCAGCAGCCCAGACAGGGGAGTAAATGGCTACACCTTC. Its protein product is CASSPDRGVNGYTF.

The genes are TRBV29-1 and TRBJ2-3; no reliable D call. This CDR3 is built from 13 residues. Trimming cost V 4 bases and J 6 bases, with 14 bases left between them. The V gene's germline CDR1 is SQVTM and CDR2 ANQGSEA. Here the CDR3 DNA reads TGCAGCGTTGTCGCTAGACCCCTTGATACGCAGTATTTT. The encoded protein is CSVVARPLDTQYF.

This sequence joins TRBV10-1 and TRBJ2-1, with TRBD2 as a possible D gene (5 bases). The CDR3 has 13 residues. CDR1 is WNHNN, CDR2 SYGVQD, per germline (reference sequence). The V end was cut by 3 bases, the J end by 4 bases, with 7 bases between. In DNA form, the CDR3 reads TGCGCCAGCAGTGAAACTAGTTACAATGAGCAGTTCTTC. It yields the protein CASSETSYNEQFF.

J is TRBJ2-5 and V is TRBV7-3, with TRBD2 matching 9 bases. Trimming removed 5 bases from V and 4 bases from J; junction bases left unmatched: 5. The CDR3 has 14 amino acids. The germline V gene encodes CDR1 SGHTA and CDR2 FQGTGA. CDR3 DNA: TGTGCCAGCAGCCCCGCGGGAGGGCTAGAGACCCAGTACTTC. It is translated as CASSPAGGLETQYF.

This clone was detected only a few times. The V gene is TRBV5-1, the J gene TRBJ1-5, with D perhaps matching TRBD1 (6 bases). Deletions cut 0 bases from V and 2 bases from J, with 12 bases between. CDR3 size: 16 residues. Germline CDR1 reads SGHRS; CDR2 reads YFSETQ. The CDR3 region has the DNA TGCGCCAGCAGCTTGGGGGGACAAAGAGGCAATCAGCCCCAGCATTTT. It translates to CASSLGGQRGNQPQHF.

The chain combines TRBV9 with TRBJ1-2; TRBD1 matches at 8 bases. V lost 0 bases and J lost 4; bases outside the gene matches: 5. The CDR3 sequence is 15 residues long. In germline, CDR1 is SGDLS, CDR2 YYNGEE. In DNA, the CDR3 is TGTGCCAGCAGCGTAGAGGGGACAGGAAGCTATGGCTACACCTTC. This codes for CASSVEGTGSYGYTF.

V usage is TRBV25-1 and J usage is TRBJ2-1, with unresolved D. The CDR3 is 11 residues long. Trimming left V 7 bases short and J 8 bases short, with 9 bases between. CDR1 is MGHDK and CDR2 is SYGVNS in the germline V gene. In DNA form, the CDR3 reads TGTGCCAGCATGGTGGCTCATGAGCAGTTCTTC. Encoded protein: CASMVAHEQFF.

This clone was seen only a few times. The CDR3 loop reads CASSSLGGRYGYTF. In DNA form, the CDR3 reads TGTGCCAGCAGTTCTTTGGGGGGTCGGTATGGCTACACCTTC. The rearrangement uses TRBV27 and TRBJ1-2, with D perhaps matching TRBD1 (5 bases). CDR3 length: 14 residues. CDR1 MNHEY and CDR2 SMNVEV come from the germline V gene (reference sequence). V gave up 4 bases and J gave up 5 bases, with 14 bases separating them.

The rearrangement uses TRBV9 and TRBJ2-1, with 11 bases fitting TRBD2. Trimming took 3 bases from V and 8 from J; bases not matched to a gene: 10. The CDR3 totals 16 residues. Per the germline V gene, CDR1 is SGDLS and CDR2 is YYNGEE. The CDR3 DNA reads as TGTGCCAGCAGCGCAATAGCGGGAGGGCCCTTGTATGAGCAGTTCTTC. Translated, it gives CASSAIAGGPLYEQFF.

V usage is TRBV11-1 and J usage is TRBJ2-1; possibly TRBD1 for D (6 bases). This CDR3 has 18 residues. From germline, CDR1 is SGHAT and CDR2 FQDESV (reference sequence). Trimming removed 5 bases from V and 5 bases from J, with 25 bases in between. CDR3: CASSPPQGRTRHHNEQFF. Here the CDR3 DNA reads TGTGCCAGCAGCCCCCCACAGGGAAGAACCCGGCACCACAATGAGCAGTTCTTC.

The rearrangement links TRBV27 to TRBJ1-3; possible D gene TRBD1, 6 bases. CDR1 and CDR2 from the germline V gene are MNHEY and SMNVEV (reference sequence). Trimming shortened V by 5 bases and J by 1 base, and 9 bases separated the two germline ends. This CDR3 region has 14 residues. CDR3 region: CASSPGHSGNTIYF. The CDR3 DNA follows: TGTGCCAGCAGTCCGGGACATTCTGGAAACACCATATATTTT.

The chain is built from TRBV6-5 and TRBJ2-5; D possibly corresponds to TRBD1 (5 bases). This CDR3 has 13 amino acids. Germline values: CDR1 MNHEY, CDR2 SVGAGI. Trimming pared 6 bases from V and 2 bases from J, leaving 10 bases between. The CDR3 nucleotides read TGTGCCAGCAGCCGCAGGGTACAAGAGACCCAGTACTTC. Translated, it gives CASSRRVQETQYF.

In regard to this clone: The junction departs from the called germline gene at one end, perhaps through a read error. The rearrangement uses TRBV18 and TRBJ2-6; perhaps TRBD1 as D (6 bases). Germline CDR1 KGHSH, CDR2 LQKENI. The CDR3 totals 17 residues. Written as DNA, the CDR3 is TGTGCCAGCTCATCACTTACCGGGACAACTGGGGCCAACGGCCTGACTTTC. It encodes CASSSLTGTTGANGLTF.

The chain links TRBV5-1 to TRBJ2-7, with 7 bases lining up with TRBD2. The germline CDR1 and CDR2 sequences are SGHRS and YFSETQ. The CDR3 consists of 16 residues. Trimming at V came to 1 base and at J to 1 base, leaving 8 bases not matched to a gene. CDR3: CASSLSGGGDSYEQYV. In DNA form, the CDR3 reads TGCGCCAGCAGCTTGTCTGGCGGGGGAGATTCCTACGAGCAGTACGTC.

V is TRBV4-1 and J is TRBJ2-1; 12 positions match TRBD1. The CDR3 sequence is 17 residues long. V lost 0 bases and J lost 8; bases outside the gene matches: 8. Germline V gene sequence: CDR1 MGHRA, CDR2 YSYEKL. The CDR3 nucleotides are TGCGCCAGCAGCCAAGATACCGGGACAGGGGGCTTCGATGAGCAGTTCTTC. This encodes CASSQDTGTGGFDEQFF.